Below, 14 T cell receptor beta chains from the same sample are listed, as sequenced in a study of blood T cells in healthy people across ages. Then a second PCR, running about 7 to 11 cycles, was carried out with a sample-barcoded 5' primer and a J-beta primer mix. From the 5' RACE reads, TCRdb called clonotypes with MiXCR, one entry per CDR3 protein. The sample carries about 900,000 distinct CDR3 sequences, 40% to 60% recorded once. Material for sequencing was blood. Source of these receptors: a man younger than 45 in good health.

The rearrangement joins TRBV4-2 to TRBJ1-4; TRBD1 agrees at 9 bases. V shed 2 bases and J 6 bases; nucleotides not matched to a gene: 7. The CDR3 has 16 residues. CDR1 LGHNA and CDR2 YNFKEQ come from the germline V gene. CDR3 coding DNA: TGTGCCAGCAGCCAATCACAGGGGGCGGGGGATGAAAAACTGTTTTTT. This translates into CASSQSQGAGDEKLFF.

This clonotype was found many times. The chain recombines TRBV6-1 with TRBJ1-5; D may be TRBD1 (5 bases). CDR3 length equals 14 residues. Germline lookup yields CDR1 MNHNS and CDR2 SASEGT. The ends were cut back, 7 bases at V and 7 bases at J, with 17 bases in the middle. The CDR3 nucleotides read TGTGCCAGCACCCCCGGGGGAGCTGGGCAGCCCCAGCATTTT. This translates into CASTPGGAGQPQHF.

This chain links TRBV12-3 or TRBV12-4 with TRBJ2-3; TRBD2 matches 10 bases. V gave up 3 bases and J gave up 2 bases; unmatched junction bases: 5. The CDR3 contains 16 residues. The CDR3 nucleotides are TGTGCCAGCAGTTTTACGGGACTAGCGAACACAGATACGCAGTATTTT. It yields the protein CASSFTGLANTDTQYF.

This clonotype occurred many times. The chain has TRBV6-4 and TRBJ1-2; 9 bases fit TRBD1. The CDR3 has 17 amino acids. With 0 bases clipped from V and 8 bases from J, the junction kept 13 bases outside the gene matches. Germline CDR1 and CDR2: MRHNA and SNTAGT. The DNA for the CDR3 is TGTGCCAGCAGTGACTCTCAGAACAGGGGGCCCGCGTCCGGCTACACCTTC. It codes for CASSDSQNRGPASGYTF.

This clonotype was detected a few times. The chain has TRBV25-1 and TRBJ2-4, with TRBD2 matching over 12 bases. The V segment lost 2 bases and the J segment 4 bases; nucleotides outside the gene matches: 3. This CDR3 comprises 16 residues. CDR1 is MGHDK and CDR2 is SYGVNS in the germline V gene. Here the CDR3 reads CASSERGTSGKNIQYF. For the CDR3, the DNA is TGTGCCAGCAGTGAAAGGGGGACTAGCGGGAAAAACATTCAGTACTTC.

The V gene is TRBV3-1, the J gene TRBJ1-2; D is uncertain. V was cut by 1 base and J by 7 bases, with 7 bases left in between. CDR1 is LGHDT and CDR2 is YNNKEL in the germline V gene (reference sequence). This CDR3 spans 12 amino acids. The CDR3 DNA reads TGTGCCAGCAGCCAAGTGGTTTCTGGCTACACCTTC. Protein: CASSQVVSGYTF.

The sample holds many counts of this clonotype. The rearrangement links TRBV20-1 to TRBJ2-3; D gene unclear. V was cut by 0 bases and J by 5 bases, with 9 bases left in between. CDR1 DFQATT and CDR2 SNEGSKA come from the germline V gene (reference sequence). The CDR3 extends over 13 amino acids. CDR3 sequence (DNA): TGCAGTGCTAGAGAGCCGGTAGGAGATACGCAGTATTTT. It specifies CSAREPVGDTQYF.

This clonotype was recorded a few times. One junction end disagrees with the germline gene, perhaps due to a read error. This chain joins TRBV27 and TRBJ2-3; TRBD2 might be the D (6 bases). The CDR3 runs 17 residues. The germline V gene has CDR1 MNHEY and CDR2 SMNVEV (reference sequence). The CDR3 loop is CARSSGGGRGGTDTQYF. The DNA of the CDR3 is TGTGCCAGAAGTTCAGGCGGAGGGAGAGGAGGCACAGATACGCAGTATTTT.

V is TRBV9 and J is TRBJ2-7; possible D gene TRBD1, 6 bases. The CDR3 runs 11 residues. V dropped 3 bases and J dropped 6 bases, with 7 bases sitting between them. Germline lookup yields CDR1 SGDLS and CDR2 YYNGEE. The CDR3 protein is CASSGTAEQYF. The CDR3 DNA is TGTGCCAGCAGCGGGACAGCCGAGCAGTACTTC.

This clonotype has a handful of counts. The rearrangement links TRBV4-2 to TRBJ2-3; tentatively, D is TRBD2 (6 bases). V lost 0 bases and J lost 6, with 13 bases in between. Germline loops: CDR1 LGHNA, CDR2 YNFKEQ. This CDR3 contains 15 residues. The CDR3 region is CASSQERSEGDTQYF. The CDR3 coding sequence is TGTGCCAGCAGCCAAGAAAGGTCGGAGGGGGATACGCAGTATTTT.

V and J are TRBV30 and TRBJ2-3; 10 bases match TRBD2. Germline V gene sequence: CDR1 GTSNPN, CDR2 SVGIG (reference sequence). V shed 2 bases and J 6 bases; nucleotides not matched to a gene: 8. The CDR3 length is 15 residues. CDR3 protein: CAWSPGSGGEDTQYF. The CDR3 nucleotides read TGTGCCTGGAGTCCCGGCAGCGGGGGGGAGGATACGCAGTATTTT.

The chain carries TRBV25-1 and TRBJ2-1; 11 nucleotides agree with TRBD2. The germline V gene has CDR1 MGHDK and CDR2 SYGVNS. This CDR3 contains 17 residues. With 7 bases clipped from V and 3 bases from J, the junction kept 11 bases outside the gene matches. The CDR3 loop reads CASIRSGGEFGYNEQFF. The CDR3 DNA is TGTGCCAGCATTCGTAGCGGGGGGGAGTTTGGCTACAATGAGCAGTTCTTC.

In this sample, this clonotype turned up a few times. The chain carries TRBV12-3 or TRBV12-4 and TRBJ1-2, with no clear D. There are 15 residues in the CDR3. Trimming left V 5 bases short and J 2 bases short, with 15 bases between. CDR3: CASSNPGLSNYGYTF. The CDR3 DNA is TGTGCCAGCAGTAACCCCGGGCTGTCGAACTATGGCTACACCTTC.

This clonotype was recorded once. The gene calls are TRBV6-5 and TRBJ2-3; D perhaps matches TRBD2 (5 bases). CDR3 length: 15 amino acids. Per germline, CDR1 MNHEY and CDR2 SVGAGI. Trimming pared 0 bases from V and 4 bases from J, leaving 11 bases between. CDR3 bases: TGTGCCAGCAGTTACTCGACGGGGTTCCCAGATACGCAGTATTTT. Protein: CASSYSTGFPDTQYF.